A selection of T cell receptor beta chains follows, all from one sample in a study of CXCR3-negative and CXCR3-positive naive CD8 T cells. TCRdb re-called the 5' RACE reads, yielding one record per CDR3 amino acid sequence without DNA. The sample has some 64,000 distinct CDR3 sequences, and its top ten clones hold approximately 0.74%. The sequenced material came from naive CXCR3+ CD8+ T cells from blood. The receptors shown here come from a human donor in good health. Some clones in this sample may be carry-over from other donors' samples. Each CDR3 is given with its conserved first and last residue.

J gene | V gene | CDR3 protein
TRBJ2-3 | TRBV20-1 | CSATMVAGGPDTQYF
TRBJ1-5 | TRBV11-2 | CASSPDRAGQPQHF
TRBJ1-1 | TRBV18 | CASSPSGPEAFF
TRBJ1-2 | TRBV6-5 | CASGPTVRLYGYTF
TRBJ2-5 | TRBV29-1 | CSVEAAGGLQETQYF
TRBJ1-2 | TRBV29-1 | CSVEQGIGYTF
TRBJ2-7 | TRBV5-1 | CASSKTGGLEEQYF
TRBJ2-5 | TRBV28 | CASSLYQETQYF
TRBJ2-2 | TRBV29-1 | CSVDGGFTGELFF
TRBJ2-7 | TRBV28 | CASSLSPGLYEQYF
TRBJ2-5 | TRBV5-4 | CASSLPSGTSGVETQYF
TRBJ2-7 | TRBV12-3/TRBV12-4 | CASTNWESYEQYF
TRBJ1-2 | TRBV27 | CASSSSSLNGYTF
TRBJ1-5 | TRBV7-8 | CASSFADSSNQPQHF
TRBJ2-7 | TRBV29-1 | CSVADREPGEQYF
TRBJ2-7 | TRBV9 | CASSVARWGNEQYF
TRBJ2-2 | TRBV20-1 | CSARLVGGGGITGELFF
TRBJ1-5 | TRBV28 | CASSFLFQGGNQPQHF
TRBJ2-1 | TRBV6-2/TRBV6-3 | CASSYVEYNEQFF
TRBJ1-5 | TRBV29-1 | CSTKGGNQPQHF
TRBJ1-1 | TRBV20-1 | CSADQGRETEAFF
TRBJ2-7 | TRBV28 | CASSRPSEDYEQYF
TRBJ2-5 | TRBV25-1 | CASSEWGEQETQYF
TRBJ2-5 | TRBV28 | CASNEREGTQYF
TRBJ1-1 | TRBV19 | CASSIGGAEAFF
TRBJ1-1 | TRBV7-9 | CASSLVVGDEAFF
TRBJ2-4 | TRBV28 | CASSLGLAKNIQYF
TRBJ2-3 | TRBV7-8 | CASSAPTGGLIADTQCF
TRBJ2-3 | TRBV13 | CASSLRGYTDTQYF
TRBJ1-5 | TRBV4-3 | CASSQEAEWSNQPQHF
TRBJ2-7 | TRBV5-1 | CGSSLGTNYEQYF
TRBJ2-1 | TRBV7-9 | CASSPTGGIGNEQFF
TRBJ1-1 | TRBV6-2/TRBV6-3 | CASSYSLKSTEAFF
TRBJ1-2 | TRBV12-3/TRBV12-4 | CASSLPDSLYGYTF
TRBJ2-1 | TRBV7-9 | CASSSDRHYNEQFF
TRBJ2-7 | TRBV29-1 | CSVEAETGYEQYF
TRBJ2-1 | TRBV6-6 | CASIRLTQGNEQFF
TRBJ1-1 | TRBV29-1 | CSVEDGTSGRETEAFF
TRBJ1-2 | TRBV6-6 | CASSQGLAGYTF
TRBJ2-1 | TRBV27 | CASSPGIAGGLYNEQFF
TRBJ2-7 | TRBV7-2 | CASSFTIYEQYF
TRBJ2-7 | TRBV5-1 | CASSHGGADEQYF
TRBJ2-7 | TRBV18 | CASSPYPLLVLTGEGEQYF
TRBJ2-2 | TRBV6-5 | CASSYPRGRGTLAGELFF
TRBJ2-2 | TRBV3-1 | CASSQDLLSRTGELFF
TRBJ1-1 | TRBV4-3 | CASSQVWGPMNTEAFF
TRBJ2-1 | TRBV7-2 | CASSQIAGGGYNEQFF
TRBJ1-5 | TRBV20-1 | CSAGENPYSNQPQHF
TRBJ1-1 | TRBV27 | CASSWGTPNTEAFF
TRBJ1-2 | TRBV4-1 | CASSQVGDNYGYTF
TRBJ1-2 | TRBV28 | CASSFYGTGGRANYGYTF